Listed here are 7 T cell receptor beta chains from one sample, sequenced in a study of blood T cell repertoires in COVID-19. TCRdb's table, derived via immunoSEQ multiplex PCR, lists solely in-frame clones and lacks some. Seen here are 350,000 or so clones, around 87% observed once, and the top ten hold more than 9%. The sequenced sample consisted of peripheral blood. These receptors came from a woman aged 25 to 39 with COVID-19, enrolled during active disease.

The V and J genes are TRBV6-8 and TRBJ2-5, with 7 bases fitting TRBD2. CDR3 length: 19 residues. V was clipped by 2 bases and J by 5 bases; unmatched bases: 20. Germline-derived CDR1 and CDR2 are MNHGY and SAAAGT. CDR3 DNA sequence: TGTGCCAGCAGTTACCCCCCCCACCAGGGCGGGGAGGGCCGGGAGACCCAGTACTTC. Its translation: CASSYPPHQGGEGRETQYF.

This chain connects TRBV6-5 to TRBJ1-6, with TRBD1 identical over 8 bases. The CDR3 contains 14 residues. The germline V gene has CDR1 MNHEY and CDR2 SVGAGI. V trimming: 6 bases; J trimming: 8 bases; junction bases outside the gene matches: 6. The CDR3 protein is CASRRRTGHSPLHF. The CDR3 region has the DNA TGTGCCAGCAGAAGACGGACAGGGCATTCACCCCTCCACTTT.

CDR3 residues: CASSQQLAGTSYEQYF. Written as DNA, the CDR3 is TGTGCCAGCAGCCAACAACTAGCGGGAACGTCCTACGAGCAGTACTTC. V is TRBV3-1 (or the pseudogene TRBV3-2) and J is TRBJ2-7, with 10 bases identical to TRBD2. Germline CDR1 and CDR2: LGHDT and YNNKEL (reference sequence). This CDR3 contains 16 residues. Unmatched junction bases numbered 5, after V lost 2 bases and J lost 1 base.

The V gene is TRBV6-5, the J gene TRBJ2-7, with D maybe TRBD1 (6 bases). Between the trimmed V and J ends, which lost 5 bases and 4 bases, there was a span of 15 bases. Germline lookup yields CDR1 MNHEY and CDR2 SVGAGI. The CDR3 is made up of 14 amino acids. The CDR3 region has the DNA TGTGCCAGCAGTCGGACAGTAACGGGGTACGAGCAGTACTTC. Encoded protein: CASSRTVTGYEQYF.

The V gene is TRBV7-9, the J gene TRBJ1-2; 10 bases agree with TRBD1. Germline V gene sequence: CDR1 SEHNR, CDR2 FQNEAQ (reference sequence). The CDR3 is made up of 15 amino acids. The ends lost 5 bases at V and 6 bases at J; junction bases unmatched: 9. CDR3 sequence reads: CASSTGTGEIDGYTF. The CDR3, as DNA: TGTGCCAGCAGCACCGGGACAGGGGAGATCGATGGCTACACCTTC.

With respect to this clone: Other nucleotide sequences in the sample specify the same CDR3. The chain employs TRBV11-3 and TRBJ1-1; perhaps TRBD1 as D (5 bases). CDR3 length: 13 residues. The V end lost 2 bases, the J end lost 1 base, and 5 bases lay between the germline ends. CDR1 and CDR2 (germline): SGHNT, YENEEA. This CDR3 reads CASSLRGNTEAFF. CDR3 DNA: TGTGCCAGCAGCTTAAGGGGGAACACTGAAGCTTTCTTT.

The V and J genes are TRBV27 and TRBJ2-1, with D perhaps TRBD2 (5 bases). The length of the CDR3 is 14 residues. Germline V lookup: CDR1 MNHEY, CDR2 SMNVEV (reference sequence). Trimming left V 5 bases short and J 5 bases short, with 13 bases between. CDR3 loop: CASSVGLTHNEQFF. The CDR3 DNA reads as TGTGCCAGCAGTGTCGGACTGACCCACAATGAGCAGTTCTTC.